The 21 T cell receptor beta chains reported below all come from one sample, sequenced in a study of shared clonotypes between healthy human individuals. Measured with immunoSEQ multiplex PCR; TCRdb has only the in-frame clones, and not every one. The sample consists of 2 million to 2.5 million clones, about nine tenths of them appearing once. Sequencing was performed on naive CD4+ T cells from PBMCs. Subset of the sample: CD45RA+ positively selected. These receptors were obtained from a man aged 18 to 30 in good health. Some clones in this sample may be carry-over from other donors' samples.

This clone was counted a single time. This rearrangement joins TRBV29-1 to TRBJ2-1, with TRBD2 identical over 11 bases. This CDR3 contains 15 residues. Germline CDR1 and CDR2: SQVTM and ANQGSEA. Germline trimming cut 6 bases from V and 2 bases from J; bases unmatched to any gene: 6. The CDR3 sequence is CSVRSGRVTYNEQFF. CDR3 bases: TGCAGCGTCCGTAGCGGGAGGGTTACCTACAATGAGCAGTTCTTC.

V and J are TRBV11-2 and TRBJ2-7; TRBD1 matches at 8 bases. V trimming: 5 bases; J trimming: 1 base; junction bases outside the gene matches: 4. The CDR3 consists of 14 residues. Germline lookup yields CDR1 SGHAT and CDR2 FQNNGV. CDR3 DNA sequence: TGTGCCAGCAGCACTTGGACAGGGTCCTACGAGCAGTACTTC. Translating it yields CASSTWTGSYEQYF.

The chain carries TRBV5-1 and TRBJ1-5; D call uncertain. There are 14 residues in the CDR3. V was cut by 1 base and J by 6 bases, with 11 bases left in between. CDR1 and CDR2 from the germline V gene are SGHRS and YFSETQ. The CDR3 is CASSLSIGGQPQHF. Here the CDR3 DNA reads TGCGCCAGCAGCTTGTCAATTGGTGGTCAGCCCCAGCATTTT.

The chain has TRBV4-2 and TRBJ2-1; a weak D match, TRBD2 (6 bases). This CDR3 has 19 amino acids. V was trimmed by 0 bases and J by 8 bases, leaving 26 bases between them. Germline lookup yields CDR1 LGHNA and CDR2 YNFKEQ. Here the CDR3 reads CASSQDRGGEPSRVYEQFF. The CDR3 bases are TGTGCCAGCAGCCAAGATCGTGGCGGGGAACCGTCGCGGGTGTATGAGCAGTTCTTC.

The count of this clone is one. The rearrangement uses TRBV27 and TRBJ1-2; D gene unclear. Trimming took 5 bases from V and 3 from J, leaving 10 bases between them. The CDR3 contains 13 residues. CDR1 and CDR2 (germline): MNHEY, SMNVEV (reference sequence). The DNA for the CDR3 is TGTGCCAGCAGTGCGGACGGAGACTATGGCTACACCTTC. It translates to CASSADGDYGYTF.

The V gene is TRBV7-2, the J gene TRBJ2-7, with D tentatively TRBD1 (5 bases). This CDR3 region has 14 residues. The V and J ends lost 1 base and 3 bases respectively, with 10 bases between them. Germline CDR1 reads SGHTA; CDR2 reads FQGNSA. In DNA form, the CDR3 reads TGTGCCAGCAGCTTAGAAAGGGGATACTACGAGCAGTACTTC. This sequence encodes CASSLERGYYEQYF.

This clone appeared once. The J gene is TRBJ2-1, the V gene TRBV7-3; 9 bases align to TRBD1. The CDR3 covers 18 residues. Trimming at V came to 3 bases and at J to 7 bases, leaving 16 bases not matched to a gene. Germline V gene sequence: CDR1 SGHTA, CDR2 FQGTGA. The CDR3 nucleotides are TGTGCCAGCAGCTTTTCTTCAGACCGGGACAGGGTAGGGAATGAGCAGTTCTTC. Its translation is CASSFSSDRDRVGNEQFF. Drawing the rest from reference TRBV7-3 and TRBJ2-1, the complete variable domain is GAGVSQTPSNKVTEKGKYVELRCDPISGHTALYWYRQSLGQGPEFLIYFQGTGAADDSGLPNDRFFAVRPEGSVSTLKIQRTERGDSAVYLCASSFSSDRDRVGNEQFFGPGTRLTVL.

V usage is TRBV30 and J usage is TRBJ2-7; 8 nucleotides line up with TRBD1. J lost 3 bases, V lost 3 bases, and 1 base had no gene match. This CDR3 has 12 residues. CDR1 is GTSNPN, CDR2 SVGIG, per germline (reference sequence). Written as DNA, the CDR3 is TGTGCCTGGAGGGGGACAGGCTACGAGCAGTACTTC. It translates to CAWRGTGYEQYF.

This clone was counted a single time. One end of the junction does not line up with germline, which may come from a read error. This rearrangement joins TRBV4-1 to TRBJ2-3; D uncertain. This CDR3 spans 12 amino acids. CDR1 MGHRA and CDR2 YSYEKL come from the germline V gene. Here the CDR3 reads CASSQVGYTQYF. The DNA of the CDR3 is TGCGCCAGCAGTCAAGTCGGGTATACGCAGTATTTT.

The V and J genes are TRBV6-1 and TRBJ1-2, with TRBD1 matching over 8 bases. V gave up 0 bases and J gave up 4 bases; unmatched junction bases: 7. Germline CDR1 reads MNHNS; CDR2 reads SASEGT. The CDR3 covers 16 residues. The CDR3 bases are TGTGCCAGCAGTGAAGCGGGAGACAGGGGAACCTATGGCTACACCTTC. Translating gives CASSEAGDRGTYGYTF.

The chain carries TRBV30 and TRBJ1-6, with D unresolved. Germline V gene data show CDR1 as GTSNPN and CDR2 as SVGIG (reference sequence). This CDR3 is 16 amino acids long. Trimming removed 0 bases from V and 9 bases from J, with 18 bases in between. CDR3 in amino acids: CAWSVPAGLTGSPLHF. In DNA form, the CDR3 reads TGTGCCTGGAGTGTTCCCGCAGGCCTTACCGGTTCACCCCTCCACTTT.

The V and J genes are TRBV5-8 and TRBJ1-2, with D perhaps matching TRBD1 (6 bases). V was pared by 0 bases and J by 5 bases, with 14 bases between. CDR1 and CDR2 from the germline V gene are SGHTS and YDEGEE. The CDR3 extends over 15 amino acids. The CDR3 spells CASSLDGGDNYGYTF. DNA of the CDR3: TGTGCCAGCAGCTTGGACGGGGGCGATAATTATGGCTACACCTTC.

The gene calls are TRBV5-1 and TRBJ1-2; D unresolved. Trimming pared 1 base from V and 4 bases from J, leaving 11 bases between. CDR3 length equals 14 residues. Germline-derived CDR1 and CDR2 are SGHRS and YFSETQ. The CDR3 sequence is CASSLPEHSYGYTF. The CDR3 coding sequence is TGCGCCAGCAGCTTGCCCGAACACAGCTATGGCTACACCTTC.

In nucleotides, the CDR3 is TGTGCCAGTAGTATAGATAGGTCGGCGCAGGGGCAGCCCCAGCATTTT. Its translation: CASSIDRSAQGQPQHF. The chain is built from TRBV19 and TRBJ1-5; perhaps TRBD1 as D (6 bases). Germline-derived CDR1 and CDR2 are LNHDA and SQIVND (reference sequence). The CDR3 runs to 16 residues. The ends were cut back, 0 bases at V and 7 bases at J, with 16 bases in the middle. Full variable domain (rest looked up from reference TRBV19 and TRBJ1-5): DGGITQSPKYLFRKEGQNVTLSCEQNLNHDAMYWYRQDPGQGLRLIYYSQIVNDFQKGDIAEGYSVSREKKESFPLTVTSAQKNPTAFYLCASSIDRSAQGQPQHFGDGTRLSIL.

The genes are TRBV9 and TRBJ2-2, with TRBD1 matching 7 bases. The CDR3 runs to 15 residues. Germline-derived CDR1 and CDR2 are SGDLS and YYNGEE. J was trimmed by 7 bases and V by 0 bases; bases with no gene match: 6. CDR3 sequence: CASSVEQGIYGELFF. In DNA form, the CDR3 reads TGTGCCAGCAGCGTAGAACAGGGGATCTACGGGGAGCTGTTTTTT.

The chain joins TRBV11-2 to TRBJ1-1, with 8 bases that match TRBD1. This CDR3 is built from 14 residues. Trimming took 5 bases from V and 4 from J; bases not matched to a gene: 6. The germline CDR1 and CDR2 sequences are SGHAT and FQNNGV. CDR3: CASSLQGASTEAFF. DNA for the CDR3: TGTGCCAGCAGCCTGCAGGGGGCGAGCACTGAAGCTTTCTTT.

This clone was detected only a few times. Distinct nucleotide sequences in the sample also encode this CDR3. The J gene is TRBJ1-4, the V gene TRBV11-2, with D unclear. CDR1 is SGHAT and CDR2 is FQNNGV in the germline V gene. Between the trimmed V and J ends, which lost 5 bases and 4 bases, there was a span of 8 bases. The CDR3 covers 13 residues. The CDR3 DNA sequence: TGTGCCAGCAGCCCCCCCGGTAATGAAAAACTGTTTTTT. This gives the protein CASSPPGNEKLFF.

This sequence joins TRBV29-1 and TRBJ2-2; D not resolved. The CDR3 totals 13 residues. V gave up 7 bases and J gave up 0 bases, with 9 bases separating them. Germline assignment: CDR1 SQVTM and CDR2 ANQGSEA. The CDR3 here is CSGHSTNTGELFF. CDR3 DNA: TGCAGCGGGCACAGTACGAACACCGGGGAGCTGTTTTTT.

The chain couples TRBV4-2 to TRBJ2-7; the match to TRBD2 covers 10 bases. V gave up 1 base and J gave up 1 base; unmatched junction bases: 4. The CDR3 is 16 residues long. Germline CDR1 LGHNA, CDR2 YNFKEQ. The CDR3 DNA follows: TGTGCCAGCAGCCAAGTTCTAGCGGGAGATTCCTACGAGCAGTACTTC. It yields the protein CASSQVLAGDSYEQYF.

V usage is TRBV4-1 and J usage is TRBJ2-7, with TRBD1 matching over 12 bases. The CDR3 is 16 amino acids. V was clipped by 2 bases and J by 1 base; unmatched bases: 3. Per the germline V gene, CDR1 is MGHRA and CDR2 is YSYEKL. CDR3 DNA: TGCGCCAGCAGCCAACCGGGACAGGGGGCTTCCTACGAGCAGTACTTC. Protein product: CASSQPGQGASYEQYF.

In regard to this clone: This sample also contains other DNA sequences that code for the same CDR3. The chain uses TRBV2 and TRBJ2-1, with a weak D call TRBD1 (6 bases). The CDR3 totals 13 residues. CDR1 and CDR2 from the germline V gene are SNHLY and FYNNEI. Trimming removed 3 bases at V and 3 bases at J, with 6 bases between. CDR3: CASSEDSYNEQFF. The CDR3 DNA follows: TGTGCCAGCAGTGAGGACAGCTACAATGAGCAGTTCTTC.